One sample yielded the 14 T cell receptor beta chains listed below, sequenced in a study of CD8+CD57+ T cells in acquired aplastic anemia. Patients picked for sequencing had shown CD8+CD57+ cell expansion detected by flow cytometry. Genomic DNA, serving as template, underwent TCR beta VDJ and CDR3 profiling. TCRdb passed the reads through MiXCR, listing each CDR3 protein once. The sample lists 150,000 to 200,000 distinct CDR3 sequences, 40% to 60% seen once, with roughly 30% in the top ten. The source material was sorted CD4+, CD8+, or CD8+CD57+ T cells (not recorded which) from PBMCs. These TCRs come from a human donor with aplastic anemia.

This clonotype was counted only a few times. The rearrangement links TRBV24-1 to TRBJ2-2; TRBD1 is a possible D gene (6 bases). The germline CDR1 and CDR2 sequences are KGHDR and SFDVKD. The ends were cut back, 5 bases at V and 6 bases at J, with 15 bases in the middle. The CDR3 has 15 residues. In DNA, the CDR3 is TGTGCCACCAGTGCCAACCCACAGGGCGCCGGGGAGCTGTTTTTT. Translating it yields CATSANPQGAGELFF.

This clonotype was seen at least ten times. This sequence joins TRBV6-4 and TRBJ2-7; D possibly corresponds to TRBD1 (5 bases). CDR1 is MRHNA and CDR2 is SNTAGT in the germline V gene. V dropped 6 bases and J dropped 7 bases, with 19 bases sitting between them. The CDR3 spans 14 residues. The CDR3 DNA is TGTGCCAGCAGCTCCGTAGGGGTCGTCCTGGAGCAGTACTTC. Protein product: CASSSVGVVLEQYF.

This clonotype was observed a few times. V and J are TRBV5-1 and TRBJ1-2; no definite D call. V was cut by 2 bases and J by 7 bases, with 9 bases left in between. The CDR3 contains 12 residues. CDR1 SGHRS and CDR2 YFSETQ come from the germline V gene. The CDR3 coding sequence is TGCGCCAGCAGCTTTGACAAAATTGGCTACACCTTC. Protein product: CASSFDKIGYTF.

The CDR3 DNA reads TGTGCCAGCAGTGACGGTGTTGGAAATCAGCCCCAGCATTTT. Its protein product is CASSDGVGNQPQHF. The rearrangement links TRBV25-1 to TRBJ1-5, with D uncertain. Germline CDR1 and CDR2: MGHDK and SYGVNS. The CDR3 sequence is 14 residues long. The V and J ends lost 3 bases and 4 bases respectively, with 10 bases between them.

This clonotype was recorded only once. V is TRBV9 and J is TRBJ2-3; 10 nucleotides match TRBD2. The V and J ends lost 3 bases and 5 bases, in that order; junction bases with no gene match: 15. The CDR3 totals 18 residues. Germline V lookup: CDR1 SGDLS, CDR2 YYNGEE. CDR3: CASSAPVGTSEGGDTQYF. In nucleotides, the CDR3 is TGTGCCAGCAGCGCTCCGGTAGGGACTAGCGAGGGGGGAGATACGCAGTATTTT.

This clonotype was found many times. The V gene is TRBV12-3 or TRBV12-4, the J gene TRBJ2-2, with D unresolved. The CDR3 is made up of 12 amino acids. V was clipped by 5 bases and J by 7 bases, with 8 bases between them. This CDR3 reads CASSEGLGELFF. The CDR3 coding sequence is TGTGCCAGCAGTGAAGGCCTCGGGGAGCTGTTTTTT.

Note on this clonotype: Given a much more abundant clone one base away, this may be a read error. The chain combines TRBV12-3 or TRBV12-4 with TRBJ1-6; D is uncertain. The V gene lost 2 bases and the J gene lost 6 bases, with 8 bases spanning the gap. The CDR3 has 14 residues. CDR3 sequence reads: CASSLTAINSPLHF. In DNA, the CDR3 is TGTGCCAGCAGTTTAACCGCGATTAATTCACCCCTCCACTTT.

The V gene is TRBV10-3, the J gene TRBJ2-5; 8 bases map to TRBD2. Germline assignment: CDR1 ENHRY and CDR2 SYGVKD. The CDR3 is made up of 13 amino acids. J was trimmed by 5 bases and V by 11 bases; bases with no gene match: 10. CDR3 residues: CAAQAGVGETQYF. Written as DNA, the CDR3 is TGTGCCGCACAAGCGGGAGTGGGGGAGACCCAGTACTTC.

The rearrangement joins TRBV6-1 to TRBJ1-2, with a weak D call TRBD1 (6 bases). The CDR3 totals 14 residues. The germline CDR1 and CDR2 sequences are MNHNS and SASEGT. Trimming took 6 bases from V and 4 from J, leaving 15 bases between them. CDR3 protein: CASSLTLDSYGYTF. The DNA of the CDR3 is TGTGCCAGCAGCCTCACGTTGGACAGCTATGGCTACACCTTC.

The J gene is TRBJ2-1, the V gene TRBV2; 8 bases are a match to TRBD2. Germline CDR1 SNHLY, CDR2 FYNNEI. The V gene end was trimmed by 4 bases and the J gene end by 6 bases; junction bases not matched to a gene: 5. The CDR3 is 14 amino acids. The CDR3 DNA sequence: TGTGCCAGCAGTGGGGCGGGAGGTGGCAATGAGCAGTTCTTC. This encodes CASSGAGGGNEQFF.

Concerning this clonotype: Just one base apart from a much larger clone, this may be a read error. The genes are TRBV19 and TRBJ2-7; D possibly matches TRBD1 or TRBD2 (6 bases each). The germline V gene encodes CDR1 LNHDA and CDR2 SQIVND (reference sequence). The CDR3 contains 17 residues. CDR3 sequence reads: CASGIIWRDIRPYEQYF. In DNA form, the CDR3 reads TGTGCCAGTGGTATTATATGGCGGGACATACGGCCCTACGAGCAGTACTTC.

In regard to this clonotype: This may arise from a read error, as a much more abundant clone is one base away. The chain joins TRBV6-5 to TRBJ2-7, with 7 bases lining up with TRBD2. V lost 0 bases to trimming and J lost 2 bases; unmatched junction nucleotides: 10. In germline, CDR1 is MNHEY, CDR2 SVGAGI. CDR3 length: 17 residues. CDR3 loop: CASSYSGAAGAPYEQYF. CDR3 sequence (DNA): TGTGCCAGCAGTTACTCAGGTGCGGCGGGAGCTCCCTACGAGCAGTACTTC.

The chain recombines TRBV19 with TRBJ1-4, with D perhaps TRBD1 (5 bases). The CDR3 is made up of 15 amino acids. Germline lookup yields CDR1 LNHDA and CDR2 SQIVND (reference sequence). V lost 3 bases and J 6 bases, leaving 14 bases between the germline ends. The CDR3 reads CASSIPGGGDEKLFF. The CDR3 nucleotides read TGTGCCAGTAGTATCCCCGGTGGAGGGGATGAAAAACTGTTTTTT.

This sequence joins TRBV24-1 and TRBJ2-1, with unresolved D. Per the germline V gene, CDR1 is KGHDR and CDR2 is SFDVKD. The length of the CDR3 is 12 residues. Trimming left V 3 bases short and J 9 bases short, with 8 bases between. In DNA form, the CDR3 reads TGTGCCACCAGTGATCAGACATCTGAGCAGTTCTTC. It yields the protein CATSDQTSEQFF.